The next 30 T cell receptor beta chains were all read from a single sample in a study of blood T cell repertoires in COVID-19. Clones were sequenced by immunoSEQ multiplex PCR, and TCRdb holds only the in-frame ones, with some missing. This table holds fewer than 450,000 clones, around 90% found once. The sample comprised PBMCs or T cells enriched from blood (not recorded which). These receptors all stem from a young woman who had recovered from COVID-19.

The chain recombines TRBV10-3 with TRBJ1-2; D perhaps matches TRBD1 (6 bases). Germline assignment: CDR1 ENHRY and CDR2 SYGVKD. This CDR3 has 14 amino acids. The V end lost 5 bases, the J end lost 4 bases, and 14 bases lay between the germline ends. The CDR3 region is CAISTTGGPYGYTF. The CDR3 bases are TGTGCCATCAGTACGACAGGAGGTCCCTATGGCTACACCTTC.

This sequence joins TRBV4-3 and TRBJ1-1; possibly TRBD1 for D (6 bases). The V and J ends lost 0 bases and 5 bases respectively, with 10 bases between them. Germline CDR1 reads LGHNA; CDR2 reads YSLEER. The length of the CDR3 is 14 residues. CDR3 sequence: CASSQDTGTTEAFF. The CDR3 DNA follows: TGCGCCAGCAGCCAAGATACAGGGACGACTGAAGCTTTCTTT.

This chain links TRBV20-1 with TRBJ2-7; perhaps TRBD1 as D (5 bases). Germline V gene sequence: CDR1 DFQATT, CDR2 SNEGSKA (reference sequence). This CDR3 region has 14 residues. Trimming stripped 3 bases from V and 3 bases from J, with 15 bases between. The CDR3, as DNA: TGCAGTGCTAGTGAGGCAGGGCCGGACTACGAGCAGTACTTC. This translates into CSASEAGPDYEQYF.

The chain couples TRBV5-4 to TRBJ2-3; perhaps TRBD2 as D (5 bases). V lost 2 bases and J 6 bases, leaving 13 bases between the germline ends. The germline V gene encodes CDR1 SGHNT and CDR2 YYREEE (reference sequence). This CDR3 is built from 14 residues. The CDR3 nucleotides are TGTGCCAGCAGCTTTACGGGCGAGCGGGATACGCAGTATTTT. Its translation is CASSFTGERDTQYF.

This chain connects TRBV14 to TRBJ1-1; 7 bases are a match to TRBD1. The germline V gene encodes CDR1 SGHDN and CDR2 FVKESK. The J segment lost 5 bases and the V segment lost 2 bases, leaving 14 bases of the junction unmatched. The CDR3 consists of 17 residues. CDR3 in amino acids: CASSQSTGATLDTEAFF. The CDR3 DNA sequence: TGTGCCAGCAGCCAAAGCACAGGGGCTACCTTGGATACTGAAGCTTTCTTT.

The J gene is TRBJ1-6, the V gene TRBV5-8; D possibly corresponds to TRBD1 (5 bases). This CDR3 is 12 amino acids long. Looked up from germline, CDR1 is SGHTS and CDR2 is YDEGEE. V was pared by 5 bases and J by 8 bases, with 8 bases between. The CDR3 region has the DNA TGTGCCAGCAGTCGACAGTATTCACCCCTCCACTTT. Residues: CASSRQYSPLHF.

The CDR3 spells CASSYTGTNYGYTF. CDR3 in DNA: TGTGCCAGCAGTTATACAGGGACAAACTATGGCTACACCTTC. The chain uses TRBV27 and TRBJ1-2; the D gene is possibly TRBD1 (6 bases). Germline loops: CDR1 MNHEY, CDR2 SMNVEV (reference sequence). V lost 4 bases and J lost 2, with 11 bases in between. The CDR3 extends over 14 amino acids.

The V gene is TRBV7-2, the J gene TRBJ2-1; 8 bases fit TRBD1. The J segment lost 4 bases and the V segment lost 3 bases, leaving 14 bases of the junction unmatched. There are 18 residues in the CDR3. Germline CDR1 reads SGHTA; CDR2 reads FQGNSA. CDR3 nucleotide sequence: TGTGCCAGCAGCTTCCCAAGCTGGCAGGGGGCTTTTTACAATGAGCAGTTCTTC. Its protein is CASSFPSWQGAFYNEQFF.

The genes are TRBV27 and TRBJ1-2; D gene uncertain. Germline V gives CDR1 MNHEY, CDR2 SMNVEV (reference sequence). The CDR3 runs to 12 residues. Trimming took 6 bases from V and 4 from J, leaving 9 bases between them. CDR3 amino acids: CASSPAGYGYTF. Here the CDR3 DNA reads TGTGCCAGCAGCCCTGCCGGCTATGGCTACACCTTC.

The sample holds a few counts of this clone. The chain carries TRBV14 and TRBJ1-2; 7 bases match TRBD1. Germline values: CDR1 SGHDN, CDR2 FVKESK. The CDR3 is made up of 16 amino acids. V lost 1 base to trimming and J lost 1 base; unmatched junction nucleotides: 6. The CDR3, as DNA: TGTGCCAGCAGCCAAGGGACAGGAGTCTTTAACTATGGCTACACCTTC. As protein: CASSQGTGVFNYGYTF.

This chain links TRBV5-1 with TRBJ1-2, with TRBD1 identical over 9 bases. The CDR3 sequence is 13 residues long. CDR1 and CDR2 from the germline V gene are SGHRS and YFSETQ. V was clipped by 5 bases and J by 5 bases; unmatched bases: 4. DNA for the CDR3: TGCGCCAGCAGTTACGGGACAGGGTATGGCTACACCTTC. Protein sequence: CASSYGTGYGYTF.

V usage is TRBV7-2 and J usage is TRBJ2-7, with TRBD2 matching 11 bases. The CDR3 has 17 residues. With 5 bases clipped from V and 0 bases from J, the junction kept 9 bases outside the gene matches. Looked up from germline, CDR1 is SGHTA and CDR2 is FQGNSA. CDR3 nucleotide sequence: TGTGCCAGCAGCCGTGATAGCGGGGGGGGATACTCCTACGAGCAGTACTTC. Translating gives CASSRDSGGGYSYEQYF.

The genes are TRBV4-2 and TRBJ1-5; tentative D call: TRBD1 (5 bases). There are 15 residues in the CDR3. CDR1 LGHNA and CDR2 YNFKEQ come from the germline V gene. Trimming cost V 0 bases and J 5 bases, with 11 bases left between them. The CDR3 sequence: CASSQDSGGDQPQHF. The CDR3 region has the DNA TGTGCCAGCAGCCAAGACTCGGGAGGGGATCAGCCCCAGCATTTT.

This rearrangement joins TRBV5-5 to TRBJ1-3; D is unresolved. Germline V gene lookup returns CDR1 SGHKS and CDR2 YYEKEE (reference sequence). The CDR3 extends over 13 amino acids. Trimming cost V 9 bases and J 4 bases, with 14 bases left between them. The CDR3 DNA sequence: TGTGCCACCTCGCCGGGTGGGGGAAACACCATATATTTT. Protein product: CATSPGGGNTIYF.

The chain uses TRBV28 and TRBJ2-3, with 10 bases aligning to TRBD1. This CDR3 contains 15 residues. CDR1 and CDR2 (germline): MDHEN, SYDVKM. The ends lost 5 bases at V and 3 bases at J; junction bases unmatched: 5. The chain's CDR3 is CASSVPGQGTDTQYF. For the CDR3, the DNA is TGTGCCAGCAGTGTTCCGGGACAGGGGACAGATACGCAGTATTTT.

The chain links TRBV5-1 to TRBJ2-7, with a tentative D call TRBD2 (5 bases). The CDR3 sequence is 14 residues long. Germline V gene lookup returns CDR1 SGHRS and CDR2 YFSETQ. Trimming shortened V by 0 bases and J by 4 bases, and 11 bases separated the two germline ends. As DNA, the CDR3 is TGCGCCAGCAGCTTGGACGATGGGAGTTACGAGCAGTACTTC. This gives the protein CASSLDDGSYEQYF.

CDR3 protein: CASGAQGNTIYF. The CDR3 region has the DNA TGTGCCAGCGGGGCGCAGGGAAACACCATATATTTT. The V call is TRBV3-1 (or the pseudogene TRBV3-2), the J call TRBJ1-3; possibly TRBD1 for D (5 bases). This CDR3 is 12 amino acids long. Trimming removed 8 bases from V and 4 bases from J, with 9 bases in between. Germline lookup yields CDR1 LGHDT and CDR2 YNNKEL (reference sequence).

This chain connects TRBV3-1 (or the pseudogene TRBV3-2) to TRBJ1-1; possible D gene TRBD1, 5 bases. The CDR3 is 12 amino acids. Trimming stripped 4 bases from V and 8 bases from J, with 11 bases between. Germline assignment: CDR1 LGHDT and CDR2 YNNKEL (reference sequence). The CDR3 DNA reads as TGTGCCAGCAGCCTCGACAGAGTAGAAGCTTTCTTT. This encodes CASSLDRVEAFF.

The rearrangement joins TRBV28 to TRBJ1-5, with D hard to call. The ends were cut back, 8 bases at V and 6 bases at J, with 20 bases in the middle. This CDR3 spans 15 amino acids. Germline CDR1 and CDR2: MDHEN and SYDVKM. CDR3 region: CASAGPVPLIQPQHF. CDR3 bases: TGTGCCAGCGCGGGCCCTGTACCTCTTATTCAGCCCCAGCATTTT.

J is TRBJ2-3 and V is TRBV3-1 (or the pseudogene TRBV3-2), with 12 bases identical to TRBD2. This CDR3 spans 20 amino acids. Germline CDR1 is LGHDT and CDR2 is YNNKEL (reference sequence). The V segment lost 4 bases and the J segment 2 bases; nucleotides outside the gene matches: 16. The CDR3 reads CASSRSPGTSGGIFTDTQYF. DNA of the CDR3: TGTGCCAGCAGCCGATCGCCGGGTACTAGCGGGGGGATCTTCACAGATACGCAGTATTTT.

The chain couples TRBV5-6 to TRBJ2-7, with TRBD2 matching 8 bases. Trimming at V came to 0 bases and at J to 6 bases, leaving 2 bases not matched to a gene. CDR3 length: 13 amino acids. Germline V CDR1 and CDR2: SGHDT, YYEEEE. This CDR3 reads CASSLAGGIEQYF. The DNA for the CDR3 is TGTGCCAGCAGCTTGGCGGGGGGGATCGAGCAGTACTTC. The full variable domain, in which reference TRBV5-6 and TRBJ2-7 provide the parts outside the CDR3, is DAGVTQSPTHLIKTRGQQVTLRCSPKSGHDTVSWYQQALGQGPQFIFQYYEEEERQRGNFPDRFSGHQFPNYSSELNVNALLLGDSALYLCASSLAGGIEQYFGPGTRLTVT.

The chain couples TRBV2 to TRBJ2-7, with D perhaps TRBD2 (5 bases). CDR3 size: 15 residues. Per germline, CDR1 SNHLY and CDR2 FYNNEI. The V end lost 4 bases, the J end lost 0 bases, and 13 bases lay between the germline ends. The CDR3 is CASSGIHGSSYEQYF. DNA of the CDR3: TGTGCCAGCAGTGGTATACATGGGAGCTCCTACGAGCAGTACTTC.

This chain uses TRBV7-9 with TRBJ1-2, with 8 nucleotides matching TRBD1. CDR1 is SEHNR, CDR2 FQNEAQ, per germline (reference sequence). V lost 5 bases, J lost 2 bases, and 7 bases stayed unmatched. The length of the CDR3 is 15 residues. CDR3 sequence reads: CASSKYRGANYGYTF. The CDR3 nucleotides read TGTGCCAGCAGCAAATACAGGGGGGCGAACTATGGCTACACCTTC.

The chain recombines TRBV5-6 with TRBJ2-7; 7 positions match TRBD1. Germline CDR1 is SGHDT and CDR2 is YYEEEE. The CDR3 is 13 residues long. The ends lost 4 bases at V and 5 bases at J; junction bases unmatched: 6. The CDR3 nucleotides are TGTGCCAGCAGCCCAGGGACAGAACACGAGCAGTACTTC. It translates to CASSPGTEHEQYF.

V and J are TRBV24-1 and TRBJ2-5; perhaps TRBD1 as D (6 bases). V was clipped by 4 bases and J by 5 bases, with 16 bases between them. The CDR3 runs 15 residues. The germline gives CDR1 KGHDR, CDR2 SFDVKD. CDR3 sequence (DNA): TGTGCCACCAGTGACCCGACAGGCCCGGGGGAGACCCAGTACTTC. Residues: CATSDPTGPGETQYF.

A few counts support this clone. The chain couples TRBV30 to TRBJ1-2, with D unclear. From germline, CDR1 is GTSNPN and CDR2 SVGIG (reference sequence). V lost 0 bases, J lost 1 base, and 9 bases lay in between. The CDR3 extends over 14 amino acids. CDR3 protein: CAWSVFEGNYGYTF. CDR3 coding DNA: TGTGCCTGGAGTGTATTCGAGGGTAACTATGGCTACACCTTC.

The genes are TRBV27 and TRBJ2-7, with a tentative D call TRBD2 (6 bases). Germline V gene lookup returns CDR1 MNHEY and CDR2 SMNVEV (reference sequence). V was clipped by 2 bases and J by 2 bases, with 16 bases between them. CDR3 length equals 16 residues. CDR3 sequence reads: CASSLAGHQMTYEQYF. Written as DNA, the CDR3 is TGTGCCAGCAGTTTAGCGGGGCACCAGATGACCTACGAGCAGTACTTC.

CDR3 nucleotide sequence: TGTGCCAGCAGCTTAGGTCTCCCGGGGGGGCAGATTCCCTACGAGCAGTACTTC. Protein: CASSLGLPGGQIPYEQYF. The chain joins TRBV7-9 to TRBJ2-7; 8 bases match TRBD2. The CDR3 loop spans 18 amino acids. Germline assignment: CDR1 SEHNR and CDR2 FQNEAQ (reference sequence). V was clipped by 1 base and J by 2 bases; unmatched bases: 13.

This clone was observed a single time. This rearrangement joins TRBV18 to TRBJ2-5; D might be TRBD2 (5 bases). Trimming left V 4 bases short and J 5 bases short, with 17 bases between. Germline assignment: CDR1 KGHSH and CDR2 LQKENI. This CDR3 spans 15 amino acids. The CDR3 sequence is CASSLDLGRAETQYF. The CDR3 DNA follows: TGTGCCAGCTCACTGGACCTTGGGAGAGCGGAGACCCAGTACTTC.

V usage is TRBV11-2 and J usage is TRBJ2-5; 11 nucleotides match TRBD2. V shed 0 bases, J shed 4 bases, and the junction held 10 bases outside the gene matches. Germline CDR1 and CDR2: SGHAT and FQNNGV. There are 18 residues in the CDR3. CDR3 protein: CASSLDILAGGRGETQYF. CDR3 sequence (DNA): TGTGCCAGCAGCTTAGATATCCTAGCGGGGGGCCGGGGAGAGACCCAGTACTTC.